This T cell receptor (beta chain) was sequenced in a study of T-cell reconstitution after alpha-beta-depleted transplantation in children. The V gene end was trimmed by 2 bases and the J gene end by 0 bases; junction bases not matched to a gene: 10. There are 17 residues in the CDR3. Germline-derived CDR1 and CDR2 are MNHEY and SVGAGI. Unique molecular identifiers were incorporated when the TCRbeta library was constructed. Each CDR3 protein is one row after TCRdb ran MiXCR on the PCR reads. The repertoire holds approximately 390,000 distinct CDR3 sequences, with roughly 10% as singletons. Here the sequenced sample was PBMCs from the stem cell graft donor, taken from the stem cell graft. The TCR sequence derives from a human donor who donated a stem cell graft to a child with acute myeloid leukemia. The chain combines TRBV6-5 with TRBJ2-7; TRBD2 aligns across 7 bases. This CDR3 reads CASSYQAVSGHSYEQYF. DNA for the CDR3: TGTGCCAGCAGTTACCAAGCTGTTAGCGGGCACTCCTACGAGCAGTACTTC.